Listed below are T cell receptor beta chains from one sample, sequenced in a study of blood T cell repertoires in COVID-19. Here immunoSEQ multiplex PCR was the method, and the copy in TCRdb shows in-frame clones only, minus some. The table shows some 46,000 clones, with around 83% occurring only once. Sample: peripheral blood. Source of these receptors: a man aged 55 to 70 with active COVID-19. CDR3s include the opening cysteine and the closing phenylalanine or tryptophan. The order of the fields is D gene, V gene, clone size, J gene, CDR3 DNA, CDR3 protein. The D gene is left open where the match is weak. Part of the rows lack a size; the others show once, few, many or a class for expanded clones.

TRBD1	TRBV7-9	-	TRBJ2-7	TGTGCCAGCAGCCCTCGGACAGGGCAAGAGCAGTACTTC	CASSPRTGQEQYF
TRBD1	TRBV6-2/TRBV6-3	-	TRBJ2-7	TGTGCCAGCAGTTCACAGGGGACCACTTCCTACGAGCAGTACTTC	CASSSQGTTSYEQYF
-	TRBV27	-	TRBJ2-7	TGTGCCAGCAGTTTTAGCTCCTACGAGCAGTACTTC	CASSFSSYEQYF
TRBD1	TRBV18	once	TRBJ1-5	TGTGCCAGCTCACGGACAGGGGACGGTCAGCCCCAGCATTTT	CASSRTGDGQPQHF
TRBD1	TRBV18	-	TRBJ1-2	TGTGCCAGCTCACCCCGGAGACAGGGTGAAGGCTACACCTTC	CASSPRRQGEGYTF
-	TRBV4-1	few	TRBJ1-5	TGCGCCAGCAGCCAAGAAGGACATGCGGGCAATCAGCCCCAGCATTTT	CASSQEGHAGNQPQHF
-	TRBV5-1	-	TRBJ1-2	TGCGCCAGCAGCTTGACAGGGTCGGGGAGCTATGATGGCTACACCTTC	CASSLTGSGSYDGYTF
-	TRBV28	-	TRBJ2-1	TGTGCCAGCAGTGCCCGAGCGCGTGAGCAGTTCTTC	CASSARAREQFF
TRBD2	TRBV7-6	-	TRBJ2-7	TGTGCCAGCAGCTTAGGAGCGGGAACTGCCTACGAGCAGTACTTC	CASSLGAGTAYEQYF
-	TRBV19	-	TRBJ2-7	TGTGCCAGTAGTACAGGGAATGCGGTCGAGCAGTACTTC	CASSTGNAVEQYF
TRBD2	TRBV5-4	-	TRBJ2-5	TGTGCCAGCAGCACCGGGGGGGCAGAGACCCAGTACTTC	CASSTGGAETQYF
TRBD2	TRBV7-9	-	TRBJ2-3	TGTGCCAGCAGCGGACCGGGACTAGCGGGAGGGCAGAGAGATACGCAGTATTTT	CASSGPGLAGGQRDTQYF
TRBD1	TRBV30	-	TRBJ1-2	TGTGCCTGGAGCCCAGGGACAGCTACTTCCTACACCTTC	CAWSPGTATSYTF
TRBD2	TRBV2	-	TRBJ2-1	TGTGCCAGCAGACCTAGCGGCACCCTCTCCTACAATGAGCAGTTCTTC	CASRPSGTLSYNEQFF
-	TRBV11-2	once	TRBJ1-6	TGTGCCAGCAGCTCCTGGGAGGGGAGACCCTATAATTCACCCCTCCACTTT	CASSSWEGRPYNSPLHF
TRBD2	TRBV15	-	TRBJ2-1	TGTGCCACCAGCGGGGGACTAGCGGGGTCCTACAATGAGCAGTTCTTC	CATSGGLAGSYNEQFF
TRBD1	TRBV4-3	-	TRBJ1-2	TGCGCCAGCAGCCAAGGCGACAGGGTGGGTGGCTACACCTTC	CASSQGDRVGGYTF
TRBD1	TRBV6-2/TRBV6-3	-	TRBJ2-2	TGTGCCAGCAGTTACTACCAGGGGGAACCCACCGGGGAGCTGTTTTTT	CASSYYQGEPTGELFF
TRBD1	TRBV6-6	-	TRBJ2-7	TGTGCCAGCAGTCCTACAGGGGTTACTTACGAGCAGTACTTC	CASSPTGVTYEQYF
-	TRBV19	-	TRBJ1-1	TGTGCCAGTAAACTATATCAGGGGAACACTGAAGCTTTCTTT	CASKLYQGNTEAFF
-	TRBV5-4	-	TRBJ2-3	TGTGCCAGCAGCTACACATATTCGGATACGCAGTATTTT	CASSYTYSDTQYF
-	TRBV27	-	TRBJ2-2	TGTGCCAACACCCCCCGGAGGGCCCAGGACACCGGGGAGCTGTTTTTT	CANTPRRAQDTGELFF
TRBD2	TRBV7-6	once	TRBJ2-1	TGTGCCAGCAGCCCGAGGACTAGCGGGATCTCGGGCGAGCAGTTCTTC	CASSPRTSGISGEQFF
-	TRBV7-2	-	TRBJ1-5	TGTGCCAGCAGCTTACAGGGGAGGGGCCAGCCCCAGCATTTT	CASSLQGRGQPQHF
-	TRBV7-9	-	TRBJ1-1	TGTGCCAGCGTTGGGGGACTAGCCTTGCGGGAAGCGGGGACTGAAGCTTTCTTT	CASVGGLALREAGTEAFF
TRBD2	TRBV7-8	-	TRBJ2-3	TGTGCCAGCAGCCCAACTAGCGGGACGCAGTATTTT	CASSPTSGTQYF
TRBD2	TRBV6-5	-	TRBJ2-1	TGTGCCAGCAGTCAAAGGCAGGGAGGGAATGAGCAGTTCTTC	CASSQRQGGNEQFF
-	TRBV19	-	TRBJ2-1	TGTGCCAGTAGTAGAGAACTAGCTTCTTACAATGAGCAGTTCTTC	CASSRELASYNEQFF
TRBD1	TRBV28	-	TRBJ2-7	TGTGCCAGCCGGCAGGGACAGGGGGGCGAGCAGTACTTC	CASRQGQGGEQYF
TRBD1	TRBV19	few	TRBJ2-7	TGTGCCAGTTCCGGGACAGGGCTCTCCTACGAGCAGTACTTC	CASSGTGLSYEQYF
-	TRBV5-1	-	TRBJ1-3	TGCGCCAGCAGCTTCCGAGGGGGCTCTGGAAACACCATATATTTT	CASSFRGGSGNTIYF
-	TRBV5-6	-	TRBJ1-4	TGTGCCAGCAGCCAGGAGGATGAAAAACTGTTTTTT	CASSQEDEKLFF
-	TRBV4-3	-	TRBJ1-2	TGCGCCAGCAGCCAAGATGGGGGCCAAAGGGGTGGCTACACCTTC	CASSQDGGQRGGYTF
-	TRBV6-5	-	TRBJ1-5	TGTGCCAGCAGTGACTCGGGGGGTAGCAATCAGCCCCAGCATTTT	CASSDSGGSNQPQHF
TRBD2	TRBV2	-	TRBJ2-7	TGTGCCAGCAGTGAAGCTGCCAGCGGGAGTAATTACGAGCAGTACTTC	CASSEAASGSNYEQYF
TRBD2	TRBV2	few	TRBJ2-7	TGTGCCAGCCGGGGGGTCTACGAGCAGTACTTC	CASRGVYEQYF
TRBD2	TRBV3-1/TRBV3-2	-	TRBJ2-1	TGTGCCAGCAGCCCCGGACTAGTGGGTGAGCAGTTCTTC	CASSPGLVGEQFF
-	TRBV6-2/TRBV6-3	-	TRBJ2-2	TGTGCCAGCAGTTACGGCTTCCAGGGTTCTTACGCCGGGGAGCTGTTTTTT	CASSYGFQGSYAGELFF
TRBD1	TRBV9	once	TRBJ1-1	TGTGCCAGCAGCGTAGCCGGGACAGGACACACTGAAGCTTTCTTT	CASSVAGTGHTEAFF
TRBD1	TRBV19	-	TRBJ1-2	TGTGCCAGCAGAAGACCGGGACAGCTCTATGGCTACACCTTC	CASRRPGQLYGYTF
-	TRBV30	-	TRBJ1-3	TGTGCCAGGGATGGCGGCCTCTCTGGAAACACCATATATTTT	CARDGGLSGNTIYF
-	TRBV7-2	once	TRBJ2-3	TGTGCCAGCAGCCCTCAGGGTACGACAGATACGCAGTATTTT	CASSPQGTTDTQYF
TRBD1	TRBV6-6	-	TRBJ2-1	TGTGCCAGCAGACAGGGGAGCTCCTACAATGAGCAGTTCTTC	CASRQGSSYNEQFF